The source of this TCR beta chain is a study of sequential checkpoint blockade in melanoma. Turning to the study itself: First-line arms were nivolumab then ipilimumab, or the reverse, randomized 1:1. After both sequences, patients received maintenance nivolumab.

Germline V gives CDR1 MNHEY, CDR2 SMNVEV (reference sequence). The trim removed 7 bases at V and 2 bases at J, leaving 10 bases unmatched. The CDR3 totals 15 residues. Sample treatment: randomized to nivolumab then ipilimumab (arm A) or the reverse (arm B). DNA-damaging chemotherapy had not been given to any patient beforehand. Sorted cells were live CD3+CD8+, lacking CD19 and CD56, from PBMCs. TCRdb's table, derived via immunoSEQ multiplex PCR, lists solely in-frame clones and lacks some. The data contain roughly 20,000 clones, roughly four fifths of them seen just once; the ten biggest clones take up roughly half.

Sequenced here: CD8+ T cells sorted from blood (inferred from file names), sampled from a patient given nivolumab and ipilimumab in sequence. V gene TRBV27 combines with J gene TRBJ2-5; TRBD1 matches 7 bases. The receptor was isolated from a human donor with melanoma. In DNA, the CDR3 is TGTGCCAGCACCTCTATACAGGGGCGGCAAGAGACCCAGTACTTC. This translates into CASTSIQGRQETQYF.